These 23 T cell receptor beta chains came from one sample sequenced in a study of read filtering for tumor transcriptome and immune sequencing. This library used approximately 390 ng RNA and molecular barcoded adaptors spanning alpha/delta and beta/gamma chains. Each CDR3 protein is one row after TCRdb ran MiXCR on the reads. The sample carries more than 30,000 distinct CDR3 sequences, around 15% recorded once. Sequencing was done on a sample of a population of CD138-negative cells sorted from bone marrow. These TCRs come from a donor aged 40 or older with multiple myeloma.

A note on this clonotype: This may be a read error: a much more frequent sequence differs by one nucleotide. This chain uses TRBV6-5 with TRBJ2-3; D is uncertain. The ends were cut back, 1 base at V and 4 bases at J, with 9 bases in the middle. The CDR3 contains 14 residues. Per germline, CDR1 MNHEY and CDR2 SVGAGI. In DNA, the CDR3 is TGTGCCAGCAGTTACTTGTCGAGCCCAGATACGCAGTATTTT. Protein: CASSYLSSPDTQYF.

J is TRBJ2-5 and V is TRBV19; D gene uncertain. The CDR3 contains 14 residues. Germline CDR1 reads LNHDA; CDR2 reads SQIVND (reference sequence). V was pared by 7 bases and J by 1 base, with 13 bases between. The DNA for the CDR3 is TGTGCCAGTACCAGCGATTGGGGCCAAGAGACCCAGTACTTC. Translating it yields CASTSDWGQETQYF.

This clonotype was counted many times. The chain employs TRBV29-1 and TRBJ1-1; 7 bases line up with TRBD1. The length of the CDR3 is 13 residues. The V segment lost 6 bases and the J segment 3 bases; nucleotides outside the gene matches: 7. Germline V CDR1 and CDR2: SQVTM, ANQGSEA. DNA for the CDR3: TGCAGCGTCCAGGAGCAGGGGGACACTGAAGCTTTCTTT. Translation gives CSVQEQGDTEAFF.

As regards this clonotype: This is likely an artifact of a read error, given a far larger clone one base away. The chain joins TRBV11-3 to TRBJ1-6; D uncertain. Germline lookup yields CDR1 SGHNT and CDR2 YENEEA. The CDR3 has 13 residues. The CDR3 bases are TGTGCCAGCAGCCTAAGCATTAGCACTGAAGCTTCCTTT. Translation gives CASSLSISTEASF.

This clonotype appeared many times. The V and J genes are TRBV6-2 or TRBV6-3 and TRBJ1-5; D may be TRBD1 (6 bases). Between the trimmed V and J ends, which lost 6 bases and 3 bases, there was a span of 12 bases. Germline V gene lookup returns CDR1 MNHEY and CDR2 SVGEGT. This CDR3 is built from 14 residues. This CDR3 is CASSLDSPNQPQHF. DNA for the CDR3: TGTGCCAGCAGCCTGGACAGCCCCAATCAGCCCCAGCATTTT.

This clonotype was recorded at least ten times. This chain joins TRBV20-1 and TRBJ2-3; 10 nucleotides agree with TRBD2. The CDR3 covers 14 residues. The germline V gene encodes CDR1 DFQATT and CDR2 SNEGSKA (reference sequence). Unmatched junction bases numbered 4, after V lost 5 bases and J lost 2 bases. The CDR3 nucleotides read TGCAGTGCTCAGCGGGGGGGCTACACAGATACGCAGTATTTT. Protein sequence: CSAQRGGYTDTQYF.

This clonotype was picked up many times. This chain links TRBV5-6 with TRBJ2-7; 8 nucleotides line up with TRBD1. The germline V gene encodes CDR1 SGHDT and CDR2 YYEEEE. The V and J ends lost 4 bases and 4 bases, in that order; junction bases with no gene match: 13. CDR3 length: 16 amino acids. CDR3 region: CASSATGAAIRYEQYF. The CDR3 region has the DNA TGTGCCAGCAGCGCGACAGGGGCCGCGATAAGATACGAGCAGTACTTC.

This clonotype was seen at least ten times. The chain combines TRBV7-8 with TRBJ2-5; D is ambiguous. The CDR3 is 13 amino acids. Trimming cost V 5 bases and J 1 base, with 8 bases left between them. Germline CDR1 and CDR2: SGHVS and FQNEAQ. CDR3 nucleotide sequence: TGTGCCAGCAGCCTGGGCGGCCAAGAGACCCAGTACTTC. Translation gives CASSLGGQETQYF.

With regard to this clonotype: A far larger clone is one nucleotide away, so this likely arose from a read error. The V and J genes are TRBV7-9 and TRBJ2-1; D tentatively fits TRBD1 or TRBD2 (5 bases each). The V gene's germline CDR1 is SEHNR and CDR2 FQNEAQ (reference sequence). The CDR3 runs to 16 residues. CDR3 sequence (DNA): TGTGCCAGCAGCGAATGGGACGCTCGGAGGAAGAATGAGCTGTTCTTC. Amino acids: CASSEWDARRKNELFF.

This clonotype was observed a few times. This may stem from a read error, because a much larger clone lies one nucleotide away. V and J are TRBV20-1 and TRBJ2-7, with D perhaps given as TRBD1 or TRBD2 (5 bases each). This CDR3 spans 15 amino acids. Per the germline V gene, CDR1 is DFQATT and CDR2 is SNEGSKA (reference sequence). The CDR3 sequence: CSADGIQDTSYEQCF. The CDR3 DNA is TGCAGTGCCGACGGGATACAGGATACGAGCTACGAGCAGTGCTTC.

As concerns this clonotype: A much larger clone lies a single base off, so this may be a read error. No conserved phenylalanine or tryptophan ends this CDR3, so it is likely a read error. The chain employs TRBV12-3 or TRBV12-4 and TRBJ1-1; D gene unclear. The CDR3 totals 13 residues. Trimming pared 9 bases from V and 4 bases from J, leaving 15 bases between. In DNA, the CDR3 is TGTGCCAGTACCCTTACCCGGGGCACTGAAGCTTTCTCT. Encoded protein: CASTLTRGTEAFS.

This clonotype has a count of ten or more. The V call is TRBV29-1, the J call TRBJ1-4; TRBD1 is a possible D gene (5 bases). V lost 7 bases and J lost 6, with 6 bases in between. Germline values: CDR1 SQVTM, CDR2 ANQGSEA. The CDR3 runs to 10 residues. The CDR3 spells CSAGDEKLFF. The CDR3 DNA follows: TGCAGCGCGGGGGATGAAAAACTGTTTTTT.

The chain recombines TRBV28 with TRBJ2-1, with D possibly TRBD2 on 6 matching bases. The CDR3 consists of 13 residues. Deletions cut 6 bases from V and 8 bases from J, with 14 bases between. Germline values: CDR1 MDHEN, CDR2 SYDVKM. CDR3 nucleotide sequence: TGTGCCAGCAGACAACAAAGCGGGCATGAGCAGTTCTTC. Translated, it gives CASRQQSGHEQFF.

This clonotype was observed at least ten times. CDR3 residues: CASSFGGWRSYTEAFF. The CDR3 bases are TGTGCCAGCAGCTTTGGGGGGTGGCGATCCTACACTGAAGCTTTCTTT. The rearrangement links TRBV7-8 to TRBJ1-1; perhaps TRBD1 as D (5 bases). The germline gives CDR1 SGHVS, CDR2 FQNEAQ. The V end lost 3 bases, the J end lost 3 bases, and 17 bases lay between the germline ends. The CDR3 covers 16 residues.

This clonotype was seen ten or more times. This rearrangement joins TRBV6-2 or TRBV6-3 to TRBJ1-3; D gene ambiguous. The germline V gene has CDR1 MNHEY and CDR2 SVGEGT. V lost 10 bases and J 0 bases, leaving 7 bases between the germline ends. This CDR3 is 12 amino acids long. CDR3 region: CATEDSGNTIYF. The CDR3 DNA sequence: TGTGCCACCGAGGACTCTGGAAACACCATATATTTT.

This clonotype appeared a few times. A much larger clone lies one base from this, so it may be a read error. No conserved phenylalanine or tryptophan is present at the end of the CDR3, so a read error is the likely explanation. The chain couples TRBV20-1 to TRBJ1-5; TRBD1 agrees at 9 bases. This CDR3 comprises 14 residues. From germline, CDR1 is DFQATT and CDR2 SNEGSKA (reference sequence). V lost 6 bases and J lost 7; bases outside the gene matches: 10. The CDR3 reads CSALTGTGPQPQHS. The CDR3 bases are TGCAGTGCCTTAACCGGGACAGGGCCACAGCCCCAGCATTCT.

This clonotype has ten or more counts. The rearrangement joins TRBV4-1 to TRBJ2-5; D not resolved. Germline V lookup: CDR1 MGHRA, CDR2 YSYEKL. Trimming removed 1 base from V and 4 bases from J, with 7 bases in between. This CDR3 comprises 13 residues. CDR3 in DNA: TGCGCCAGCAGCCAAGTGGGTCGAGAGACCCAGTACTTC. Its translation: CASSQVGRETQYF.

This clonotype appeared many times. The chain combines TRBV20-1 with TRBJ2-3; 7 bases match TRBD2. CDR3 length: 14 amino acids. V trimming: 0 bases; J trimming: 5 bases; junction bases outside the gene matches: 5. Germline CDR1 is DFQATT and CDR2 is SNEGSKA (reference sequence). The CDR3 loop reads CSARDPGGGDTQYF. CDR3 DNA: TGCAGTGCTAGAGATCCGGGGGGAGGAGATACGCAGTATTTT.

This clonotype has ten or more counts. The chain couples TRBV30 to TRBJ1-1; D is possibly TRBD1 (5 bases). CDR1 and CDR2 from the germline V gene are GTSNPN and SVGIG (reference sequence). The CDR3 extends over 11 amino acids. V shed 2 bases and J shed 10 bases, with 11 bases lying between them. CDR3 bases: TGTGCCTGGAGTCCCACCCAGGGAGCTTTCTTT. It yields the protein CAWSPTQGAFF.

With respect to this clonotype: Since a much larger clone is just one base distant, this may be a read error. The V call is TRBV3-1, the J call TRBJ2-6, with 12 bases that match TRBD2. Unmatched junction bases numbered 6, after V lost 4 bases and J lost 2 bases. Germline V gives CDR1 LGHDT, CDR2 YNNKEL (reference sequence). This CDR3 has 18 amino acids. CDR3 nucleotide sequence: TGTGCCAGCAGCCGAAGCCTAGCGGGGGGGCCTGGGGCCAACGTCCTGACTTTC. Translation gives CASSRSLAGGPGANVLTF.

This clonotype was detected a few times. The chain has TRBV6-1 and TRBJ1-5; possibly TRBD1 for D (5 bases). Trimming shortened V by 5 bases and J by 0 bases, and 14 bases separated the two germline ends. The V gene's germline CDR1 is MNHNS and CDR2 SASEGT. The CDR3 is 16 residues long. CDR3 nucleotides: TGTGCCAGCAGTCCCGACAGATCCTATAGCAATCAGCCCCAGCATTTT. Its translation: CASSPDRSYSNQPQHF.

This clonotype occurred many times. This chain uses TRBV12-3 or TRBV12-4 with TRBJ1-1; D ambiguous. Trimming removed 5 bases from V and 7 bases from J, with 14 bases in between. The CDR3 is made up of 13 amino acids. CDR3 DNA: TGTGCCAGCAGTCCACAAGGGTATAATGAAGCTTTCTTT. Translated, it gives CASSPQGYNEAFF.

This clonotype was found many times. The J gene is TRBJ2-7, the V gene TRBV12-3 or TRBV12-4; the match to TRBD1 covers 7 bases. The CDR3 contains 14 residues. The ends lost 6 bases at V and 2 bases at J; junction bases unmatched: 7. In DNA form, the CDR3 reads TGTGCCAGCAGACAGACAGGGATTACCTACGAGCAGTACTTC. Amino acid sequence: CASRQTGITYEQYF.